The 8 T cell receptor beta chains below all came from one sample that was sequenced in a study of blood T cell repertoires in COVID-19. Profiling relied on immunoSEQ multiplex PCR, and the TCRdb table lists in-frame clones only, not all of them. The sample holds under 250,000 clones; 65% to 90% are singletons and the top ten take approximately 10%. The sample was peripheral blood. These receptors all stem from a man between 50 and 59 years old with COVID-19, enrolled during active disease.

The chain links TRBV5-1 to TRBJ1-6; D remains unclear. Germline V gene sequence: CDR1 SGHRS, CDR2 YFSETQ. V was cut by 4 bases and J by 9 bases, with 32 bases left in between. The CDR3 covers 20 residues. CDR3 sequence: CASSLRGRVDRTFPLSPLHF. The DNA of the CDR3 is TGCGCCAGCAGCCTACGAGGGCGGGTCGACCGTACTTTCCCCCTTTCACCCCTCCACTTT.

The rearrangement links TRBV4-1 to TRBJ1-1, with no clear D. Per germline, CDR1 MGHRA and CDR2 YSYEKL. CDR3 size: 15 residues. Trimming left V 0 bases short and J 10 bases short, with 18 bases between. The DNA for the CDR3 is TGCGCCAGCAGCCAAGATCGGCTGACCGGTCGGGGAGCTTTCTTT. It is translated as CASSQDRLTGRGAFF.

The V and J genes are TRBV7-9 and TRBJ1-2; TRBD1 aligns across 9 bases. The germline gives CDR1 SEHNR, CDR2 FQNEAQ (reference sequence). The V gene end was trimmed by 6 bases and the J gene end by 8 bases; junction bases not matched to a gene: 16. CDR3 length equals 16 residues. CDR3 nucleotide sequence: TGTGCCAGCAGTTCCGGGACAGGGCGTTATCTGGGGGGCTACACCTTC. Residues: CASSSGTGRYLGGYTF. Full variable domain (outside the CDR3, taken from reference TRBV7-9 and TRBJ1-2): DTGVSQNPRHKITKRGQNVTFRCDPISEHNRLYWYRQTLGQGPEFLTYFQNEAQLEKSRLLSDRFSAERPKGSFSTLEIQRTEQGDSAMYLCASSSGTGRYLGGYTFGSGTRLTVV.

V usage is TRBV7-2 and J usage is TRBJ1-3; no clear D. CDR3 length equals 16 residues. Germline CDR1 and CDR2: SGHTA and FQGNSA. V was trimmed by 1 base and J by 0 bases, leaving 10 bases between them. The CDR3 DNA is TGTGCCAGCAGCTTAGTGGGCAGTCTCTCTGGAAACACCATATATTTT. Its translation is CASSLVGSLSGNTIYF.

The gene calls are TRBV30 and TRBJ1-5, with D possibly matching TRBD1 (5 bases). The V end was cut by 1 base, the J end by 6 bases, with 13 bases between. The CDR3 is 14 residues long. Per germline, CDR1 GTSNPN and CDR2 SVGIG (reference sequence). For the CDR3, the DNA is TGTGCCTGGAGTGGAGGCGGAGGGGTTCAGCCCCAGCATTTT. It yields the protein CAWSGGGGVQPQHF.

The chain couples TRBV20-1 to TRBJ1-2; weak D call: TRBD1 (5 bases). CDR1 is DFQATT and CDR2 is SNEGSKA in the germline V gene (reference sequence). The CDR3 contains 14 residues. V gave up 3 bases and J gave up 1 base, with 12 bases separating them. The CDR3 DNA reads TGCAGTGCTAGTCGACCGGGGGTTAACTATGGCTACACCTTC. Translation gives CSASRPGVNYGYTF.

This clone was detected only a few times. The rearrangement uses TRBV6-2 or TRBV6-3 and TRBJ1-1, with 8 positions matching TRBD1. Germline loops: CDR1 MNHEY, CDR2 SVGEGT. V dropped 2 bases and J dropped 5; count of bases not matched to a gene: 7. The CDR3 is made up of 15 amino acids. The CDR3 DNA reads as TGTGCCAGCAGTTACACGACAGGGGTTGGGACTGAAGCTTTCTTT. Translated: CASSYTTGVGTEAFF.

J is TRBJ2-5 and V is TRBV5-1; 8 bases align to TRBD1. Per germline, CDR1 SGHRS and CDR2 YFSETQ. The ends lost 4 bases at V and 3 bases at J; junction bases unmatched: 5. The CDR3 consists of 14 residues. The DNA of the CDR3 is TGCGCCAGCAGCCCAGGACAGGGAGAAGAGACCCAGTACTTC. It yields the protein CASSPGQGEETQYF.